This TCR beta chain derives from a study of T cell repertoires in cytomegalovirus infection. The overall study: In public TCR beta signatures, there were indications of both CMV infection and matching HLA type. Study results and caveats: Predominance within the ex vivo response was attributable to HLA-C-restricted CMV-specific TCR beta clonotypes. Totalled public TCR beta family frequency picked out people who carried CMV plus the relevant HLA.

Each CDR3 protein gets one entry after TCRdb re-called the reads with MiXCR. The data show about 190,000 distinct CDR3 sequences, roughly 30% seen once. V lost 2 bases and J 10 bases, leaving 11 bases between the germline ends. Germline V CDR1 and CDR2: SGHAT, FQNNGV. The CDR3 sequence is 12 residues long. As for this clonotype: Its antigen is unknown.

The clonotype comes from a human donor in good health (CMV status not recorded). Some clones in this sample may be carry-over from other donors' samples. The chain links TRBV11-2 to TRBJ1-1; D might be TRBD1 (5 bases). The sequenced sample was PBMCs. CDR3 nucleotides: TGTGCCAGCAGCTTAAAGGGGACCACAGCTTTCTTT. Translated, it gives CASSLKGTTAFF.